The T cell receptor beta chain described here comes from a study of blood T cell repertoires in COVID-19 (dated by TCRdb to the early 2020s). Study-wide context: The collaborator samples originated in the United States, Italy and Spain and spanned the acute and convalescent phases of COVID-19. The prospective study material was composed of cDNA or gDNA derived from T cells, B-cell-depleted T cells, or PBMCs. The sample metadata nearly always contained a de-identified subject ID, COVID-19 status, age in years and sex. Where available, HLA class I and class II types were obtained from metadata supplied by the sample provider rather than from assay-based typing. The samples were drawn from two sources: the first 160 participants of the ongoing ImmuneRACE study, and 1,200 or so subjects contributed by 6 global collaborators. The repertoires were released in a freely available public database intended as a resource for research on the immune response to SARS-CoV-2. The dataset comprised deeply sampled blood TCRbeta repertoires from subjects exposed to, actively infected with, or recovered from COVID-19. Broad study findings and their caveats: The amount of clinical and demographic metadata varied by source and participant and was provided uncurated.

The collaborating institutions used their own protocols to collect whole blood in K2EDTA tubes. For TCRbeta analysis, collaborator samples were shipped as frozen whole blood, as isolated PBMCs, or as DNA extracted from either sample type. TCRbeta CDR3 regions were amplified from genomic DNA using the immunoSEQ Assay, a bias-controlled multiplex PCR. The authors processed their data as follows. Nucleated cell counts per sample were estimated from amplification of reference gene primers within the assay. Sequence reads were collapsed and filtered to measure the absolute abundance of every unique TCRbeta CDR3 rearrangement. For each sample, productive Simpson clonality was calculated as the square root of Simpson's diversity index across productive rearrangements. Here the immuneACCESS table is served through TCRdb, limited to in-frame sequences with V and J called. Missing clones are a known gap in these copies; in checked studies unresolved V genes cover under half, and the rest lacks a known reason. V and J calls and clone size are those listed in that table; D and trimming were worked out from the DNA. This sample gives approximately 82,000 clones in total; almost 85% of them show up just once. Almost 7% of the sample is taken by the ten largest.

On this clone itself: It has no known antigen specificity. Base qualities are not provided; no much larger clone lies one nucleotide away.

The sequenced sample was peripheral blood. The TCR comes from a man aged 45-60 years with active or convalescent COVID-19.

Here is the DNA: TGTGCCAGCAGTGCTGCAGGGACCGGGGAGCTGTTTTTT. It translates to CASSAAGTGELFF. Recombination connected TRBV28 to TRBJ2-2, with TRBD1 as a weak D call on 5 bases. V drops 5 bases and J drops 5 bases, leaving 9 bases in between. Including cysteine and phenylalanine, the CDR3 has 13 amino acids. The kept DNA is CDR3 alone, 39 bases in frame from the first base. From the germline V gene, CDR1 is MDHEN and CDR2 is SYDVKM.